What follows describes a single T cell receptor beta chain. This CDR3 is also generated by other DNA sequences in the sample. The study ran its PCR with 60 Vbeta and 13 Jbeta primers. The method was immunoSEQ multiplex PCR; TCRdb's version includes in-frame clones alone and lacks a portion of them. The ten most abundant clones cover around 0.95% of a sample with 200,000 to 250,000 clones. These data are taken from a study of cytomegalovirus exposure and HLA in healthy donors. Germline assignment: CDR1 SGHRS and CDR2 YFSETQ. After removal of 0 bases from V and 2 bases from J, the junction contained 7 bases not matched to a gene. The CDR3 length is 16 residues.

The chain recombines TRBV5-1 with TRBJ1-1, with 7 bases identical to TRBD1. The sequence derives from a woman aged 25 to 39 in good health and CMV-seropositive. Source material: PBMCs. The CDR3, as DNA: TGCGCCAGCAGCTTGGGACAGGGTTTTGGTAACACTGAAGCTTTCTTT. It yields the protein CASSLGQGFGNTEAFF.